The sequence of this T cell receptor (beta chain) was determined in a study of early stage breast cancer tumors. Here immunoSEQ multiplex PCR was the method, and the copy in TCRdb shows in-frame clones only, minus some. The sample contains 9,300 or so clones, 71% of which appear only once. The CDR3 sequence is 15 residues long. Trimming removed 4 bases from V and 5 bases from J; junction bases left unmatched: 4. Per the germline V gene, CDR1 is SGHRS and CDR2 is YFSETQ. What was sequenced was normal breast tissue next to the tumor. The receptor was derived from a person aged 55-75 years with breast cancer. The chain joins TRBV5-1 to TRBJ2-1, with TRBD2 identical over 12 bases. This CDR3 is CASSAGLAGHNEQFF. The DNA of the CDR3 is TGCGCCAGCAGCGCGGGACTAGCGGGTCACAATGAGCAGTTCTTC.